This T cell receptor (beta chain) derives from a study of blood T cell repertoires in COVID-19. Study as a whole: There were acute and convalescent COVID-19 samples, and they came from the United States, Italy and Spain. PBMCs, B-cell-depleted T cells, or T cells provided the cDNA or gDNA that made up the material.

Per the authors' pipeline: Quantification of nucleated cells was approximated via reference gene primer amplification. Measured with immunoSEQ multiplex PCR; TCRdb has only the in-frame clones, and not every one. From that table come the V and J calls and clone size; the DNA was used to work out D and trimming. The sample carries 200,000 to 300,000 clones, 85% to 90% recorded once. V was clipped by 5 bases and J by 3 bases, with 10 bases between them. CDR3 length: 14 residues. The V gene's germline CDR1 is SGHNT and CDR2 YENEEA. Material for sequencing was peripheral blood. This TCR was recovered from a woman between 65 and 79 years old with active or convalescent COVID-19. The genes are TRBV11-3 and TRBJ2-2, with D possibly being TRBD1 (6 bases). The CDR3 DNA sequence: TGTGCCAGCAGCCGCTCAGGGGACACCGGGGAGCTGTTTTTT. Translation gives CASSRSGDTGELFF.